The 32 T cell receptor beta chains below all came from one sample that was sequenced in a study of blood T cell repertoires in COVID-19. Sequenced by immunoSEQ multiplex PCR; TCRdb stores in-frame clones only, minus some. The repertoire holds more than 85,000 clones, under 90% seen once, with 24% in the top ten. Sample: peripheral blood. Source of these receptors: a human donor in a cohort sampled during active COVID-19.

The V gene is TRBV19, the J gene TRBJ1-2; 12 bases fit TRBD1. Germline CDR1 reads LNHDA; CDR2 reads SQIVND (reference sequence). CDR3 length: 14 residues. V was pared by 3 bases and J by 8 bases, with 4 bases of the junction left unmatched. Here the CDR3 DNA reads TGTGCCAGTAGTATCCGGGACAGGGGGCAGGGCTACACCTTC. Protein: CASSIRDRGQGYTF.

This clone was detected only a few times. The chain joins TRBV10-3 to TRBJ2-7; 9 bases line up with TRBD2. The CDR3 is 14 amino acids. J lost 0 bases, V lost 6 bases, and 3 bases had no gene match. Germline V gene lookup returns CDR1 ENHRY and CDR2 SYGVKD. CDR3 residues: CAISYSGSSYEQYF. CDR3 DNA sequence: TGTGCCATCAGCTATAGCGGGAGCTCCTACGAGCAGTACTTC.

The chain recombines TRBV3-1 (or the pseudogene TRBV3-2) with TRBJ2-7; maybe TRBD2 (6 bases). The CDR3 length is 15 residues. The V end was cut by 4 bases, the J end by 2 bases, with 15 bases between. CDR1 and CDR2 from the germline V gene are LGHDT and YNNKEL (reference sequence). The CDR3 nucleotides are TGTGCCAGCAGCCGCGGGACCACTAGCCCCTACGAGCAGTACTTC. Its protein is CASSRGTTSPYEQYF.

CDR3 in amino acids: CASSRIWTEAFF. The CDR3 DNA reads TGTGCCAGCAGCCGTATATGGACAGAAGCTTTCTTT. The V call is TRBV7-9, the J call TRBJ1-1, with TRBD1 as a possible D gene (5 bases). V lost 5 bases to trimming and J lost 8 bases, with 12 bases between them. Germline lookup yields CDR1 SEHNR and CDR2 FQNEAQ (reference sequence). The CDR3 loop spans 12 amino acids. The full variable domain, rest sourced from reference TRBV7-9 and TRBJ1-1, is DTGVSQNPRHKITKRGQNVTFRCDPISEHNRLYWYRQTLGQGPEFLTYFQNEAQLEKSRLLSDRFSAERPKGSFSTLEIQRTEQGDSAMYLCASSRIWTEAFFGQGTRLTVV.

The rearrangement joins TRBV2 to TRBJ1-1; a weak D match, TRBD1 (6 bases). The CDR3 spans 15 residues. CDR1 and CDR2 (germline): SNHLY, FYNNEI. The V gene lost 4 bases and the J gene lost 0 bases, with 12 bases spanning the gap. The CDR3 here is CASSARQVMNTEAFF. The CDR3 region has the DNA TGTGCCAGCAGTGCCCGACAGGTCATGAACACTGAAGCTTTCTTT.

This rearrangement joins TRBV5-5 to TRBJ1-1, with D possibly being TRBD1 (6 bases). This CDR3 is 13 amino acids long. Germline CDR1 is SGHKS and CDR2 is YYEKEE (reference sequence). The germline V and J ends were trimmed by 3 bases and 1 base, with 7 bases remaining between them. This chain's CDR3 is CASSSQGNTEAFF. In nucleotides, the CDR3 is TGTGCCAGCAGCTCACAGGGGAACACTGAAGCTTTCTTT.

This clone was seen only a few times. The CDR3 DNA reads TGTGCCAGCAGTCCGACAGGTGCCTATGGCTACACCTTC. Residues: CASSPTGAYGYTF. The V call is TRBV28, the J call TRBJ1-2; TRBD1 is a possible D gene (6 bases). V lost 5 bases and J lost 4, with 11 bases in between. In germline, CDR1 is MDHEN, CDR2 SYDVKM. The CDR3 runs to 13 residues.

This sequence joins TRBV23-1 and TRBJ1-5; TRBD1 is a possible D gene (5 bases). TRBV23-1 counts as an open reading frame of uncertain function. The V end was cut by 1 base, the J end by 7 bases, with 14 bases between. This CDR3 is built from 15 residues. CDR3 sequence: CASSQYAGFWQPQHF. CDR3 in DNA: TGCGCCAGCAGTCAATATGCAGGGTTTTGGCAGCCCCAGCATTTT.

This clone was seen a single time. CDR3 nucleotide sequence: TGTGCCAGCAGGACCGGGACAGGGCGCACAGATACGCAGTATTTT. It translates to CASRTGTGRTDTQYF. The chain links TRBV11-1 to TRBJ2-3; 9 bases align to TRBD1. The CDR3 loop spans 15 amino acids. Germline V gives CDR1 SGHAT, CDR2 FQDESV (reference sequence). Losses at the gene ends were 6 bases for V and 1 base for J; bases not matched to a gene: 5. The full variable domain, completed using reference TRBV11-1 and TRBJ2-3, is EAEVAQSPRYKITEKSQAVAFWCDPISGHATLYWYRQILGQGPELLVQFQDESVVDDSQLPKDRFSAERLKGVDSTLKIQPAELGDSAMYLCASRTGTGRTDTQYFGPGTRLTVL.

The J gene is TRBJ1-4, the V gene TRBV28, with D maybe TRBD1 (5 bases). Germline V gene sequence: CDR1 MDHEN, CDR2 SYDVKM. The V and J ends lost 7 bases and 7 bases respectively, with 19 bases between them. The CDR3 runs to 15 residues. CDR3 in DNA: TGTGCCAGCACATCCTCAGGGCTCGATTTTGAAAAACTGTTTTTT. It encodes CASTSSGLDFEKLFF.

The chain links TRBV27 to TRBJ2-7; TRBD2 aligns across 10 bases. Looked up from germline, CDR1 is MNHEY and CDR2 is SMNVEV (reference sequence). V shed 5 bases and J 4 bases; nucleotides not matched to a gene: 5. The CDR3 consists of 14 residues. The chain's CDR3 is CASSPKREGYEQYF. DNA of the CDR3: TGTGCCAGCAGTCCGAAGCGGGAGGGGTACGAGCAGTACTTC.

The rearrangement uses TRBV25-1 and TRBJ1-3; TRBD1 agrees at 9 bases. The germline V gene encodes CDR1 MGHDK and CDR2 SYGVNS. After removal of 6 bases from V and 3 bases from J, the junction contained 3 bases not matched to a gene. The CDR3 is 14 residues long. This chain's CDR3 is CASRGQGYGNTIYF. CDR3 DNA sequence: TGTGCCAGCAGAGGACAGGGGTATGGAAACACCATATATTTT.

This clone was found once. This sequence joins TRBV29-1 and TRBJ1-2; D not certain. The CDR3 runs to 13 residues. CDR1 and CDR2 from the germline V gene are SQVTM and ANQGSEA. V was cut by 4 bases and J by 4 bases, with 13 bases left in between. The CDR3 reads CSVVVGGSYGYTF. CDR3 in DNA: TGCAGCGTTGTAGTGGGAGGCTCCTATGGCTACACCTTC.

The genes are TRBV3-1 (or the pseudogene TRBV3-2) and TRBJ1-5; a possible D gene is TRBD1 (5 bases). The V gene lost 4 bases and the J gene lost 4 bases, with 11 bases spanning the gap. Germline V gene lookup returns CDR1 LGHDT and CDR2 YNNKEL (reference sequence). The CDR3 is made up of 14 amino acids. The CDR3 coding sequence is TGTGCCAGCAGCCTAGGGGCGGTAAATCAGCCCCAGCATTTT. This translates into CASSLGAVNQPQHF.

V gene TRBV3-1 (or the pseudogene TRBV3-2) combines with J gene TRBJ2-1, with 8 bases matching TRBD2. This CDR3 has 17 residues. J lost 0 bases, V lost 0 bases, and 4 bases had no gene match. Germline V gene sequence: CDR1 LGHDT, CDR2 YNNKEL (reference sequence). This CDR3 reads CASSQEGLAGSYNEQFF. Here the CDR3 DNA reads TGTGCCAGCAGCCAAGAAGGTCTAGCGGGCTCCTACAATGAGCAGTTCTTC.

The rearrangement links TRBV29-1 to TRBJ1-1; 11 bases fit TRBD1. Germline V gene data show CDR1 as SQVTM and CDR2 as ANQGSEA. V was pared by 7 bases and J by 5 bases, with 3 bases of the junction left unmatched. The CDR3 is made up of 12 amino acids. DNA of the CDR3: TGCAGCGCGGGACAGGGGGTAACTGAAGCTTTCTTT. Translating it yields CSAGQGVTEAFF.

V and J are TRBV19 and TRBJ1-1; 7 nucleotides agree with TRBD1. Germline V gives CDR1 LNHDA, CDR2 SQIVND (reference sequence). CDR3 length: 13 residues. V shed 4 bases and J 5 bases; nucleotides not matched to a gene: 4. CDR3 nucleotide sequence: TGTGCCAGTAGTACTAGGGGGCTTACTGAAGCTTTCTTT. Its protein product is CASSTRGLTEAFF.

The sample holds a few counts of this clone. The rearrangement joins TRBV6-2 or TRBV6-3 to TRBJ2-7; D gene ambiguous. V was shortened by 5 bases and J by 6 bases, with 11 bases between the two germline ends. The CDR3 sequence is 12 residues long. CDR1 MNHEY and CDR2 SVGEGT come from the germline V gene. CDR3 DNA: TGTGCCAGCAGTCCCTCGGTTTCCGAGCAGTACTTC. Its protein is CASSPSVSEQYF.

V is TRBV4-3 and J is TRBJ1-1, with TRBD1 matching 7 bases. Germline CDR1 reads LGHNA; CDR2 reads YSLEER. Trimming took 2 bases from V and 1 from J; bases not matched to a gene: 4. This CDR3 has 15 residues. The CDR3 here is CASSQQGQSNTEAFF. Here the CDR3 DNA reads TGCGCCAGCAGCCAACAGGGACAGTCGAACACTGAAGCTTTCTTT.

V gene TRBV2 combines with J gene TRBJ2-1; TRBD1 is a possible D gene (7 bases). CDR1 and CDR2 from the germline V gene are SNHLY and FYNNEI. The ends were cut back, 11 bases at V and 5 bases at J, with 16 bases in the middle. The CDR3 is 13 amino acids. CDR3 nucleotides: TGTGCCGGCTGGGCAGGGGGGAACAATGAGCAGTTCTTC. This gives the protein CAGWAGGNNEQFF.

The V gene is TRBV5-5, the J gene TRBJ1-5; no clear D. Trimming took 4 bases from V and 6 from J, leaving 14 bases between them. CDR1 is SGHKS and CDR2 is YYEKEE in the germline V gene (reference sequence). The CDR3 loop spans 14 amino acids. DNA for the CDR3: TGTGCCAGCAGCCGGGCGGGTCTAGGTCAGCCCCAGCATTTT. This encodes CASSRAGLGQPQHF.

The chain recombines TRBV5-1 with TRBJ1-4; 9 bases align to TRBD1. Germline lookup yields CDR1 SGHRS and CDR2 YFSETQ. J was trimmed by 3 bases and V by 0 bases; bases with no gene match: 12. The length of the CDR3 is 19 residues. CDR3 amino acids: CASSLGFSGTGLANEKLFF. CDR3 sequence (DNA): TGCGCCAGCAGCTTGGGGTTTTCCGGGACAGGGCTCGCTAATGAAAAACTGTTTTTT.

The V gene is TRBV5-6, the J gene TRBJ1-1, with 7 bases matching TRBD1. The CDR3 is 17 residues long. Losses at the gene ends were 3 bases for V and 4 bases for J; bases not matched to a gene: 15. Germline CDR1 SGHDT, CDR2 YYEEEE. The CDR3 is CASSSLLNDRVGTEAFF. The CDR3, as DNA: TGTGCCAGCAGCTCACTGCTGAACGACAGGGTAGGCACTGAAGCTTTCTTT.

The CDR3 reads CASSPTGGTQPQHF. DNA for the CDR3: TGTGCCAGCAGCCCCACCGGGGGGACTCAGCCCCAGCATTTT. The chain has TRBV7-9 and TRBJ1-5, with a possible D match to TRBD1 (5 bases). Trimming stripped 5 bases from V and 6 bases from J, with 14 bases between. Germline assignment: CDR1 SEHNR and CDR2 FQNEAQ (reference sequence). CDR3 size: 14 residues.

The chain recombines TRBV28 with TRBJ2-3; D is possibly TRBD2 (6 bases). Germline V gives CDR1 MDHEN, CDR2 SYDVKM. The CDR3 spans 16 residues. V was shortened by 6 bases and J by 3 bases, with 19 bases between the two germline ends. The CDR3 here is CASSTGEAPGTDTQYF. CDR3 DNA: TGTGCCAGCAGCACGGGGGAGGCTCCAGGGACAGATACGCAGTATTTT.

The V gene is TRBV6-6, the J gene TRBJ2-1; 10 nucleotides agree with TRBD2. V shed 5 bases, J shed 6 bases, and the junction held 13 bases outside the gene matches. The CDR3 covers 17 residues. Germline-derived CDR1 and CDR2 are MNHNY and SVGAGI (reference sequence). CDR3 residues: CASSPVGLAGAINEQFF. The CDR3 coding sequence is TGTGCCAGCAGTCCCGTGGGGCTAGCGGGGGCCATCAATGAGCAGTTCTTC.

This chain joins TRBV7-2 and TRBJ2-1; 8 bases align to TRBD1. After removal of 5 bases from V and 8 bases from J, the junction contained 11 bases not matched to a gene. The germline gives CDR1 SGHTA, CDR2 FQGNSA. This CDR3 is built from 15 residues. CDR3 sequence (DNA): TGTGCCAGCAGCCCAGGACAGGGAAAGCTCGATGAGCAGTTCTTC. This translates into CASSPGQGKLDEQFF.

The genes are TRBV4-1 and TRBJ2-2; no clear D. With 2 bases removed from V and 6 bases from J, the gap between germline ends came to 13 bases. Germline loops: CDR1 MGHRA, CDR2 YSYEKL. The CDR3 length is 15 residues. CDR3 in amino acids: CASSQPEVSSGELFF. In DNA, the CDR3 is TGCGCCAGCAGCCAACCCGAAGTGAGCTCCGGGGAGCTGTTTTTT.

The chain uses TRBV7-9 and TRBJ2-5; D not resolved. Trimming shortened V by 3 bases and J by 2 bases, and 7 bases separated the two germline ends. The CDR3 spans 13 residues. Germline V gives CDR1 SEHNR, CDR2 FQNEAQ (reference sequence). In DNA, the CDR3 is TGTGCCAGCAGCTTGGCCAGTCAAGAGACCCAGTACTTC. Translated: CASSLASQETQYF. Full variable domain (remainder filled in from reference TRBV7-9 and TRBJ2-5): DTGVSQNPRHKITKRGQNVTFRCDPISEHNRLYWYRQTLGQGPEFLTYFQNEAQLEKSRLLSDRFSAERPKGSFSTLEIQRTEQGDSAMYLCASSLASQETQYFGPGTRLLVL.

The chain employs TRBV18 and TRBJ1-2; 10 bases are a match to TRBD1. Germline assignment: CDR1 KGHSH and CDR2 LQKENI. The CDR3 spans 14 residues. Losses at the gene ends were 5 bases for V and 7 bases for J; bases not matched to a gene: 7. CDR3 bases: TGTGCCAGCTCATTGGCGACAGGGGGCTCTGGCTACACCTTC. Its protein is CASSLATGGSGYTF.

The chain recombines TRBV28 with TRBJ1-4, with D maybe TRBD1 (6 bases). Germline assignment: CDR1 MDHEN and CDR2 SYDVKM. The CDR3 consists of 15 residues. Trimming took 5 bases from V and 4 from J, leaving 14 bases between them. The CDR3 coding sequence is TGTGCCAGCAGTCCACAGGGAGGGTATAATGAAAAACTGTTTTTT. Protein: CASSPQGGYNEKLFF.

As to this clone: Other DNA sequences in this specimen translate into the identical CDR3. This rearrangement joins TRBV19 to TRBJ2-7; no reliable D call. Between the trimmed V and J ends, which lost 4 bases and 3 bases, there was a span of 7 bases. CDR1 is LNHDA, CDR2 SQIVND, per germline (reference sequence). This CDR3 comprises 12 residues. As DNA, the CDR3 is TGTGCCAGTAGTACTTCAGGCTACGAGCAGTACTTC. Translated, it gives CASSTSGYEQYF. Filled out from reference TRBV19 and TRBJ2-7, the complete variable domain reads DGGITQSPKYLFRKEGQNVTLSCEQNLNHDAMYWYRQDPGQGLRLIYYSQIVNDFQKGDIAEGYSVSREKKESFPLTVTSAQKNPTAFYLCASSTSGYEQYFGPGTRLTVT.